Each of the 25 T cell receptor beta chains below was sequenced from the same sample in a study of T-cell memory formation after mild COVID-19. TCRdb itself ran the 5' RACE reads through MiXCR, one entry per CDR3 protein. The sample lists under 40,000 distinct CDR3 sequences, 5% to 7% seen once, with under 0.85% in the top ten. Material for sequencing was PBMCs or a T cell subset sorted from them (not recorded which). The receptors derive from an adult who had mild COVID-19 (a few samples of this study predate the infection). Cell type and time point are not known.

This chain links TRBV5-4 with TRBJ2-4, with 8 bases matching TRBD2. With V trimmed by 4 bases and J by 4 bases, 10 bases remained unmatched. The germline V gene encodes CDR1 SGHNT and CDR2 YYREEE (reference sequence). The CDR3 is made up of 16 amino acids. The CDR3 spells CASSPAGGSRKNIQYF. In DNA, the CDR3 is TGTGCCAGCAGCCCCGCGGGGGGCTCGAGAAAAAACATTCAGTACTTC. Full variable domain (missing parts from reference TRBV5-4 and TRBJ2-4): ETGVTQSPTHLIKTRGQQVTLRCSSQSGHNTVSWYQQALGQGPQFIFQYYREEENGRGNFPPRFSGLQFPNYSSELNVNALELDDSALYLCASSPAGGSRKNIQYFGAGTRLSVL.

This chain links TRBV5-1 with TRBJ1-2; D perhaps matches TRBD1 (5 bases). Trimming left V 3 bases short and J 6 bases short, with 18 bases between. CDR3 length equals 15 residues. Germline CDR1 is SGHRS and CDR2 is YFSETQ. The CDR3 loop is CASSWGSGLENGYTF. As DNA, the CDR3 is TGCGCCAGCAGCTGGGGGTCGGGGCTTGAGAATGGCTACACCTTC.

The rearrangement joins TRBV3-1 to TRBJ2-3, with 8 positions matching TRBD2. This CDR3 is built from 17 residues. The V segment lost 3 bases and the J segment 2 bases; nucleotides outside the gene matches: 10. Germline V gives CDR1 LGHDT, CDR2 YNNKEL (reference sequence). CDR3 protein: CASSQDERGRYTDTQYF. The DNA for the CDR3 is TGTGCCAGCAGCCAGGACGAGCGGGGGAGGTACACAGATACGCAGTATTTT.

This clonotype has more than one count but fewer than ten. The chain uses TRBV18 and TRBJ2-1, with 10 bases matching TRBD2. Germline lookup yields CDR1 KGHSH and CDR2 LQKENI. The CDR3 contains 15 residues. J gave up 4 bases and V 5 bases, and 5 bases lay outside the gene matches. In DNA form, the CDR3 reads TGTGCCAGCTCAAGCACTAGCGGGGAATACAATGAGCAGTTCTTC. Encoded protein: CASSSTSGEYNEQFF.

This clonotype was seen repeatedly, ten times or more. The chain couples TRBV5-1 to TRBJ2-5; no clear D. CDR3 length: 13 amino acids. Trimming stripped 2 bases from V and 2 bases from J, with 7 bases between. CDR1 is SGHRS, CDR2 YFSETQ, per germline. CDR3 DNA: TGCGCCAGCAGCTTACAGATACAAGAGACCCAGTACTTC. Translation: CASSLQIQETQYF.

This clonotype was seen many times. The chain couples TRBV24-1 to TRBJ2-3; TRBD1 aligns across 8 bases. V trimming: 4 bases; J trimming: 5 bases; junction bases outside the gene matches: 10. The germline CDR1 and CDR2 sequences are KGHDR and SFDVKD. CDR3 length: 16 residues. Here the CDR3 DNA reads TGTGCCACCAGTGAATCAGACAGGGGCACTGGAGATACGCAGTATTTT. It specifies CATSESDRGTGDTQYF.

This clonotype was picked up many times. The CDR3 DNA reads as TGTGCCAGCATCCAGGGGGCGGGCCTGAACACTGAAGCTTTCTTT. Translated, it gives CASIQGAGLNTEAFF. This chain joins TRBV7-8 and TRBJ1-1; 8 nucleotides agree with TRBD1. With V trimmed by 7 bases and J by 0 bases, 7 bases remained unmatched. The CDR3 contains 15 residues. Germline V gene sequence: CDR1 SGHVS, CDR2 FQNEAQ.

This clonotype was counted ten times or more. The CDR3 nucleotides read TGTGCCAGCAGCCAAGATGGGCGGGGTAGCGCTGAAGCTTTCTTT. It specifies CASSQDGRGSAEAFF. The V and J genes are TRBV3-1 and TRBJ1-1; D is unclear. The CDR3 sequence is 15 residues long. Trimming stripped 0 bases from V and 6 bases from J, with 14 bases between. Per germline, CDR1 LGHDT and CDR2 YNNKEL (reference sequence). The full variable domain, completed using reference TRBV3-1 and TRBJ1-1, is DTAVSQTPKYLVTQMGNDKSIKCEQNLGHDTMYWYKQDSKKFLKIMFSYNNKELIINETVPNRFSPKSPDKAHLNLHINSLELGDSAVYFCASSQDGRGSAEAFFGQGTRLTVV.

This clonotype was seen at least ten times. V is TRBV7-2 and J is TRBJ1-2; the match to TRBD1 covers 8 bases. The V gene end was trimmed by 0 bases and the J gene end by 7 bases; junction bases not matched to a gene: 10. Germline values: CDR1 SGHTA, CDR2 FQGNSA. The CDR3 is made up of 16 amino acids. CDR3 nucleotides: TGTGCCAGCAGCTTAGCGCATCAGGGGGCGCGTGGTGGCTACACCTTC. Its protein product is CASSLAHQGARGGYTF.

This clonotype is medium-sized (0.01 to 0.1%). This chain links TRBV20-1 with TRBJ2-7; 11 positions match TRBD2. CDR1 is DFQATT, CDR2 SNEGSKA, per germline (reference sequence). J was trimmed by 6 bases and V by 6 bases; bases with no gene match: 10. The CDR3 loop spans 14 amino acids. The CDR3 loop is CSAPTSGSLLEQYF. CDR3 nucleotides: TGCAGTGCGCCTACTAGCGGGAGCCTCCTCGAGCAGTACTTC.

In its sample, this clonotype was seen many times. The chain has TRBV5-5 and TRBJ2-1; possibly TRBD2 for D (5 bases). The CDR3 consists of 15 residues. The V end lost 1 base, the J end lost 3 bases, and 11 bases lay between the germline ends. CDR1 is SGHKS and CDR2 is YYEKEE in the germline V gene (reference sequence). The CDR3: CASSLTVRDYNEQFF. In DNA, the CDR3 is TGTGCCAGCAGCTTGACAGTGAGGGACTACAATGAGCAGTTCTTC.

The sample holds many counts of this clonotype. The chain recombines TRBV6-2 or TRBV6-3 with TRBJ2-7; TRBD2 aligns across 9 bases. Looked up from germline, CDR1 is MNHEY and CDR2 is SVGEGT. Trimming removed 10 bases from V and 3 bases from J; junction bases left unmatched: 10. The CDR3 runs to 14 residues. CDR3 nucleotides: TGTGCCACCTATTCCGGGACTAGCATCTACGAGCAGTACTTC. This encodes CATYSGTSIYEQYF.

J is TRBJ2-3 and V is TRBV7-2; D gene unclear. The CDR3 covers 15 residues. Per the germline V gene, CDR1 is SGHTA and CDR2 is FQGNSA. Trimming cost V 5 bases and J 2 bases, with 14 bases left between them. Written as DNA, the CDR3 is TGTGCCAGCAGCCGTACCGGAAGGTTCACAGATACGCAGTATTTT. The encoded protein is CASSRTGRFTDTQYF.

This clonotype was seen a handful of times. The rearrangement links TRBV6-5 to TRBJ2-7; TRBD2 agrees at 9 bases. Germline V gene sequence: CDR1 MNHEY, CDR2 SVGAGI. The CDR3 runs to 16 residues. The J segment lost 2 bases and the V segment lost 6 bases, leaving 11 bases of the junction unmatched. The CDR3: CASSHHLAGDTYEQYF. CDR3 sequence (DNA): TGTGCCAGCAGCCACCACTTAGCGGGGGACACCTACGAGCAGTACTTC.

In this sample, this clonotype turned up many times. The chain recombines TRBV4-1 with TRBJ1-2; TRBD1 might be the D (5 bases). Germline CDR1 and CDR2: MGHRA and YSYEKL. V lost 0 bases, J lost 7 bases, and 12 bases lay in between. This CDR3 contains 14 residues. The CDR3, as DNA: TGCGCCAGCAGCCAAGAAGGTACAGGAGTTGGCTACACCTTC. Its protein is CASSQEGTGVGYTF.

The V call is TRBV4-1, the J call TRBJ2-5; 7 bases fit TRBD2. The CDR3 runs to 16 residues. From germline, CDR1 is MGHRA and CDR2 YSYEKL. Germline trimming cut 3 bases from V and 2 bases from J; bases unmatched to any gene: 9. The CDR3 loop reads CASSQGLRGGQETQYF. CDR3 nucleotide sequence: TGCGCCAGCAGCCAGGGGTTGCGGGGAGGGCAAGAGACCCAGTACTTC.

This clonotype was seen more than once but under ten times. The rearrangement uses TRBV6-5 and TRBJ1-1; tentatively, D is TRBD1 (6 bases). The V end lost 5 bases, the J end lost 1 base, and 14 bases lay between the germline ends. Per germline, CDR1 MNHEY and CDR2 SVGAGI. CDR3 size: 15 residues. The CDR3 loop reads CASSRGGAENTEAFF. The DNA for the CDR3 is TGTGCCAGCAGTCGTGGGGGCGCAGAGAACACTGAAGCTTTCTTT.

In this sample, this clonotype turned up many times. The rearrangement links TRBV18 to TRBJ2-7; D unclear. The CDR3 sequence is 14 residues long. Trimming pared 4 bases from V and 2 bases from J, leaving 12 bases between. Germline V gives CDR1 KGHSH, CDR2 LQKENI. The CDR3 is CASSREDTTYEQYF. CDR3 sequence (DNA): TGTGCCAGCTCACGGGAAGACACTACCTACGAGCAGTACTTC. The variable domain in full, completed from reference TRBV18 and TRBJ2-7, reads NAGVMQNPRHLVRRRGQEARLRCSPMKGHSHVYWYRQLPEEGLKFMVYLQKENIIDESGMPKERFSAEFPKEGPSILRIQQVVRGDSAAYFCASSREDTTYEQYFGPGTRLTVT.

This sequence joins TRBV5-1 and TRBJ1-1; the D gene is possibly TRBD1 (6 bases). CDR3 length: 14 amino acids. Trimming cost V 2 bases and J 6 bases, with 14 bases left between them. CDR1 SGHRS and CDR2 YFSETQ come from the germline V gene. CDR3 sequence reads: CASSLTGRAPEAFF. CDR3 bases: TGCGCCAGCAGCTTAACAGGGAGGGCGCCTGAAGCTTTCTTT.

At least ten counts were recorded for this clonotype. J is TRBJ2-3 and V is TRBV20-1; D is unresolved. V was clipped by 3 bases and J by 6 bases, with 16 bases between them. The CDR3 spans 14 residues. Germline CDR1 and CDR2: DFQATT and SNEGSKA (reference sequence). CDR3 DNA sequence: TGCAGTGCTAGCTCCCGCAGCCTGAGGGATACGCAGTATTTT. Protein sequence: CSASSRSLRDTQYF.

The chain employs TRBV5-6 and TRBJ2-1; maybe TRBD1 (5 bases). V shed 2 bases and J shed 1 base, with 10 bases lying between them. Germline V gene sequence: CDR1 SGHDT, CDR2 YYEEEE. This CDR3 region has 15 residues. DNA for the CDR3: TGTGCCAGCAGCTTTTGGGGCCGATCCTACAATGAGCAGTTCTTC. Protein sequence: CASSFWGRSYNEQFF.

This clonotype is medium-sized in the sample. The chain couples TRBV5-1 to TRBJ1-1; TRBD1 matches at 7 bases. In germline, CDR1 is SGHRS, CDR2 YFSETQ. V was pared by 4 bases and J by 4 bases, with 13 bases of the junction left unmatched. This CDR3 is 16 amino acids long. This chain's CDR3 is CASSRRQGGEGTEAFF. CDR3 in DNA: TGCGCCAGCAGCCGTCGACAGGGCGGAGAGGGCACTGAAGCTTTCTTT.

In its sample, this clonotype was seen many times. V and J are TRBV12-3 or TRBV12-4 and TRBJ2-3, with 8 positions matching TRBD2. The CDR3 is 15 residues long. V was pared by 6 bases and J by 3 bases, with 8 bases of the junction left unmatched. The CDR3 is CASSTGTRGTDTQYF. The CDR3, as DNA: TGTGCCAGCAGCACCGGGACTAGGGGAACAGATACGCAGTATTTT.

This clonotype was counted a few times. CDR3 sequence: CAWKIGQTNEKLFF. The CDR3 coding sequence is TGTGCCTGGAAAATTGGGCAGACTAATGAAAAACTGTTTTTT. The chain employs TRBV30 and TRBJ1-4; D remains ambiguous. Between the trimmed V and J ends, which lost 4 bases and 2 bases, there was a span of 11 bases. Per the germline V gene, CDR1 is GTSNPN and CDR2 is SVGIG (reference sequence). The CDR3 length is 14 residues.

This clonotype was seen only a few times. Here the CDR3 reads CASSLIGLAVDEQFF. CDR3 DNA sequence: TGTGCCAGCAGCTTAATCGGACTAGCAGTCGATGAGCAGTTCTTC. The chain is built from TRBV5-6 and TRBJ2-1; 8 positions agree with TRBD2. Germline CDR1 reads SGHDT; CDR2 reads YYEEEE. V was clipped by 2 bases and J by 8 bases; unmatched bases: 9. This CDR3 is 15 amino acids long.